What follows describes a single T cell receptor beta chain. The record originates from a study of T cell responses to AZD1222 COVID-19 vaccine. On the study more broadly: Analyses pooled second doses at about 4 or about 12 weeks.

CDR1 SGHTA and CDR2 FQGNSA come from the germline V gene. The germline V and J ends were trimmed by 2 bases and 2 bases, with 9 bases remaining between them. This CDR3 region has 14 residues. Only in-frame clones appear in the TCRdb table, and some are missing; sequencing was by immunoSEQ multiplex PCR. The sample gives roughly 120,000 clones, about 87% of which show up once; 4.4% is in the top ten. This receptor was identified in an adult in good health. Sequencing used peripheral blood, obtained on day 0 of AZD1222 vaccination. V is TRBV7-2 and J is TRBJ1-2; TRBD1 might be the D (5 bases). The CDR3 region has the DNA TGTGCCAGCAGCTTAAGCCAGGGAAACTATGGCTACACCTTC. Translation gives CASSLSQGNYGYTF.